This T cell receptor (beta chain) stems from a study of low-dose radiotherapy and immunotherapy resistance in tumors. The time point here: before trial treatment. The presence of advanced solid tumors lacking tumor-infiltrating lymphocytes characterized eligible patients. The CDR3 is 13 residues long. The germline CDR1 and CDR2 sequences are SNHLY and FYNNEI. Trimming cost V 7 bases and J 0 bases, with 10 bases left between them. This clonotype showed up many times. Primers used for first-strand cDNA, a TRAV- and TRBV-specific set, covered both alpha and beta chains. With a V-primer adapter and a constant-region primer, TCRs were amplified for approximately 19 PCR cycles. In vitro transcription was used to amplify the isolated mRNA. TCRdb reprocessed the reads via MiXCR and lists one record per CDR3 protein. Altogether more than 45,000 distinct CDR3 sequences are present, almost 25% being singletons, with the ten largest covering just over 5.5%.

The clonotype was recovered from a male donor with prostate cancer. The specimen comprised PBMCs, sampled before treatment. This chain joins TRBV2 and TRBJ2-7, with a tentative D call TRBD2 (5 bases). The CDR3 region is CASIQGSSYEQYF. The CDR3 DNA is TGTGCCAGCATCCAAGGGAGCTCCTACGAGCAGTACTTC.